This TCR beta chain comes out of a study of metastatic and nonmetastatic thyroid tumors (dated by TCRdb to about 2020). Notes on the research overall: Repertoires from peripheral blood and from tumor or nodule tissue samples of malignant and benign thyroid patients were compared.

Library preparation was by PCR. Sequencing was carried out with an Illumina HiSeq 4000. High-throughput sequencing was used to profile the TCR beta-chain CDR3 region of each patient. Per the source publication's procedure: The researchers built a classifier to tell apart papillary thyroid cancer patients with distant metastasis, based on CDR3 differences among clinicopathological groups. Repertoire diversity was assessed with the Shannon index, and tumor-blood repertoire similarity with the Morisita-Horn index. Starting from the raw public reads, TCRdb applied fastp trimming at Q25, assembled clones with MiXCR and retained in-frame beta chains. V and J calls and clone size were set by TCRdb, not the authors. This sample has some 28,000 clones in its table, and roughly 16% of those were observed once. The ten largest account for 4.7% of the sample. Spanning cysteine to phenylalanine, the CDR3 consists of 13 amino acids. Only the CDR3 portion is preserved as DNA: 39 bases, with reading frame beginning at the first base. CDR1 and CDR2 are read off the germline V gene as SNHLY and FYNNEI. V was cut back by 11 bases and J by 7 bases, leaving a gap of 17 bases between them.

No patient had received any treatment before thyroid surgery. Patient clinical samples collected from about 2011 to 2019 were retrospectively analysed using T-cell receptor beta sequencing. The research as a whole found: In both blood and tumor samples, TCR beta diversity was reported to be significantly higher in malignant tumors than in benign nodules.

This clone was seen repeatedly, ten times or more. No cognate antigen has been identified for it. No much larger clone is present one base from it, and per-base qualities are unavailable. The receptor was derived from a female donor with papillary thyroid cancer or a benign thyroid nodule (not recorded which). Some clones in this sample may be carry-over from other donors' samples. The chain joins TRBV2 to TRBJ1-4, with the identity of the D gene unclear. Sample: blood. At the DNA level, the sequence is TGTGCCCACGGGATCCTTGAGGGTGAAAAACTGTTTTTT. This gives the protein CAHGILEGEKLFF.